This TCR beta chain came from a study of blood T cell repertoires in COVID-19. Across the whole study: The cDNA or gDNA used as material had been derived from T cells, B-cell-depleted T cells, or PBMCs.

V gave up 3 bases and J gave up 10 bases, with 13 bases separating them. The germline gives CDR1 SNHLY, CDR2 FYNNEI. The CDR3 length is 13 residues. The table came from immunoSEQ multiplex PCR; TCRdb's copy has only in-frame clones and leaves some out. The profile covers roughly 250,000 clones, with around four fifths appearing a single time and 6% to 7% taken by the ten largest. Sequenced input: peripheral blood. This clonotype was obtained from a woman aged 55-75 years with active or convalescent COVID-19. The gene calls are TRBV2 and TRBJ2-1; the D gene is possibly TRBD1 (7 bases). CDR3 in amino acids: CASSDQGGREQFF. The CDR3, as DNA: TGTGCCAGCAGTGACCAGGGGGGCCGGGAGCAGTTCTTC.